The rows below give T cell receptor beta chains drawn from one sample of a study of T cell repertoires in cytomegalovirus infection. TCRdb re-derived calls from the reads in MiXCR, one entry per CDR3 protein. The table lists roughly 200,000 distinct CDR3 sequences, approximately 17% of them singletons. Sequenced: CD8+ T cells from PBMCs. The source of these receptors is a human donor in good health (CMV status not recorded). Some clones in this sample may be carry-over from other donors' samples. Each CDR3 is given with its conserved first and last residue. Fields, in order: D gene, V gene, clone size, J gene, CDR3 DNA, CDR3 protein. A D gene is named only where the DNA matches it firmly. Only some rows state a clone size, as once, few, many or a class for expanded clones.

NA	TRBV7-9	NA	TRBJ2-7	TGTGCCAGCAACGGAGAGGGGACATCCTACTACGAGCAGTACTTC	CASNGEGTSYYEQYF
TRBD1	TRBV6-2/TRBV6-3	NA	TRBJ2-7	TGTGCCAGCAGATATAGGACAGGACGGGCCTACGAGCAGTACTTC	CASRYRTGRAYEQYF
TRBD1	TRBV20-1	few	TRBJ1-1	TGCAGTGCTAGAGACCCCAGGGGGGGCCTCGAACCTTGGGCTTTCTTT	CSARDPRGGLEPWAFF
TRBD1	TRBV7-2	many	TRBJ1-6	TGTGCCAGCAGCCCGGAGTCACGACAGGGGTGGGATAATTCACCCCTCCACTTT	CASSPESRQGWDNSPLHF
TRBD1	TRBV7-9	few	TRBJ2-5	TGTGCCAGCAGCCCCCGATCCGACAGGGAAGAGACCCAGTACTTC	CASSPRSDREETQYF
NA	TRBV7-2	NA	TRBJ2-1	TGTGCCAGCAGCAGCGGCATCCATGAGCAGTTCTTC	CASSSGIHEQFF
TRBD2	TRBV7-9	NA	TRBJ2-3	TGTGCCAGCAGCTTACTCCTAGCGGACACAGATACGCAGTATTTT	CASSLLLADTDTQYF
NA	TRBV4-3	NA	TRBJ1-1	TGCGCCAGCAGCCAAGTTGAGGCGGCTGAAGCTTTCTTT	CASSQVEAAEAFF
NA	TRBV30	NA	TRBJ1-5	TGTGCCTGCTCCCGGGGGGTGGCCTCCAATCAGCCCCAGCATTTT	CACSRGVASNQPQHF
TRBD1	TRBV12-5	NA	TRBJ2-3	TGTGCTAGTGGTTCCCAACGGGACAGGGGAACAGATACGCAGTATTTT	CASGSQRDRGTDTQYF
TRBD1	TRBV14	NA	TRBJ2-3	TGTGCCAGCAGCCTGGGACAGGGATTCACAGATACGCAGTATTTT	CASSLGQGFTDTQYF
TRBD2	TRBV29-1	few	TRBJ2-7	TGCAGCGTTGATGGCGGAGGGAACCCCGAGGAGCGGGGGAGCTACGAGCAGTACTTC	CSVDGGGNPEERGSYEQYF
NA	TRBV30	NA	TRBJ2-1	TGTGCCTGGAGTGGGGCGGAACGGGGGATCTACAATGAGCAGTTCTTC	CAWSGAERGIYNEQFF
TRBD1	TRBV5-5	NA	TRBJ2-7	TGTGCCACCACCGGGACAGGGTCCTACGAGCAGTACTTC	CATTGTGSYEQYF
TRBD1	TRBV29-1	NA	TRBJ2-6	TGCAGCGTTGAAGATCTCGACAGGGGTGCTGGGGCCAACGTCCTGACTTTC	CSVEDLDRGAGANVLTF
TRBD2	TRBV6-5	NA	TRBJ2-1	TGTGCCAGCAGAAAACGGCCGGGACTAGCACCTTTGGGGGCGCAGTTCTTC	CASRKRPGLAPLGAQFF
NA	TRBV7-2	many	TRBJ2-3	TGTGCCAGCAGCTTAATGGACAGATACACAGATACGCAGTATTTT	CASSLMDRYTDTQYF
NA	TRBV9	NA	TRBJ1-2	TGTGCCAGCAGCGGGAGGAACTACACCTTC	CASSGRNYTF
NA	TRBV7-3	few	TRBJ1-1	TGTGCCAGCAGCTGGGGAGGCACCGGTGGGGCTTTCTTT	CASSWGGTGGAFF
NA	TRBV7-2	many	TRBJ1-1	TGTGCCAGCAGCTCACCAGGGCAGGGTAGCGCTGAAGCTTTCTTT	CASSSPGQGSAEAFF
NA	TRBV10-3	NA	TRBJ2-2	TGTGCCATCAGGTCGAGCACCGGGGAGCTGTTTTTT	CAIRSSTGELFF
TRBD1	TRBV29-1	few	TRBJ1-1	TGCAGCGTTGAATTGTGGGTGGCGGACAGGGAACAAAGTATGAACACTGAAGCTTTCTTT	CSVELWVADREQSMNTEAFF
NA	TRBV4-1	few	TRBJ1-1	TGCGCCAGCAGCCAAGGTCCAGTACCGAACACTGAAGCTTTCTTT	CASSQGPVPNTEAFF
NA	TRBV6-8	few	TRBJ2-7	TGTGCCAGCACGGGCCGGCCAGCCTACGAGCAGTACTTC	CASTGRPAYEQYF
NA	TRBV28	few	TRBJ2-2	TGTGCCAGCAGTTTGGCAGGCAGGACCGGGGAGCTGTTTTTT	CASSLAGRTGELFF
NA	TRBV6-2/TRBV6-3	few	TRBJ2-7	TGTGCCAGCAGTTACTCGATCCGGACCTACGAGCAGTACTTC	CASSYSIRTYEQYF
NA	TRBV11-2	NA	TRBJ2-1	TGTGCCAGCAGCCCAGGGGTGGAGCAGTTCTTC	CASSPGVEQFF
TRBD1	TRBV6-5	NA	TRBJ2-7	TGTGCCAGCAGTATAGGACAGGGGTACTACGAGCAGTACTTC	CASSIGQGYYEQYF
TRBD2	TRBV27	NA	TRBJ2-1	TGTGCCAGCAGCCATTCCAGGCGGGGGAATGAGCAGTTCTTC	CASSHSRRGNEQFF
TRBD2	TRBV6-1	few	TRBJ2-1	TGTGCCAGCAGCCCGGTCAGGGGACTAGCGTCCCTGGGGGATGAGCAGTTCTTC	CASSPVRGLASLGDEQFF
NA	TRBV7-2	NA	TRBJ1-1	TGTGCCAGCAGGTCCCGTCAGGGGACTGAAGCTTTCTTT	CASRSRQGTEAFF
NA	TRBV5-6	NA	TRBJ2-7	TGTGCCAGCAGCTCGATCAAGGACAACTCCTACGAGCAGTACTTC	CASSSIKDNSYEQYF
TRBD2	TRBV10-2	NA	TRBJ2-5	TGCGCCAGCCGGCTTATTAACGGGGGGGCTCCGAGAGAGACCCAGTACTTC	CASRLINGGAPRETQYF
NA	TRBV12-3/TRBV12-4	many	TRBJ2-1	TGTGCCAGCGGGACACCATATCAGTTCTTC	CASGTPYQFF
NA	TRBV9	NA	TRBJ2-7	TGTGCCAGCAGCGTAGCTACTAGGTACCCGCCCAACTACGAGCAGTACTTC	CASSVATRYPPNYEQYF
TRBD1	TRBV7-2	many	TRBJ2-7	TGTGCCAGCAGCTGGGACAGATTTATAGAGCAGTACTTC	CASSWDRFIEQYF
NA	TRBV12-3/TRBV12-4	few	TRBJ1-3	TGTGCCAGCAGTCTCGACAGCCACTCTGGAAACACCATATATTTT	CASSLDSHSGNTIYF
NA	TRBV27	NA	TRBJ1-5	TGTGCCAGCAGTTTAAATGGTGGAGGGAGCAATCAGCCCCAGCATTTT	CASSLNGGGSNQPQHF
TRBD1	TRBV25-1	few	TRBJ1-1	TGTGCCAGCAGTGTCCCCGGGACAGTTGAAGCTTTCTTT	CASSVPGTVEAFF
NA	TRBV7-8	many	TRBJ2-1	TGTGCCAGCAGCTCCACAGATTACAATGAGCAGTTCTTC	CASSSTDYNEQFF
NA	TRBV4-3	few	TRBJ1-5	TGCGCCAGCAGCCATTATACCGGGCTCAATCAGCCCCAGCATTTT	CASSHYTGLNQPQHF
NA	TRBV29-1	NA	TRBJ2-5	TGCAGCGTTGGGGGTCCTTGGGGTAGGACCCAGTACTTC	CSVGGPWGRTQYF
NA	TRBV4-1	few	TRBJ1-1	TGCGCCAGCAGCCAATTCACTGACACGTTGAACACTGAAGCTTTCTTT	CASSQFTDTLNTEAFF
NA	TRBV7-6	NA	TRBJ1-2	TGTGCCAGCAGCTTAGGGAACCGTGGCTACACCTTC	CASSLGNRGYTF
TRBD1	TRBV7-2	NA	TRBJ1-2	TGTGCCAGCAGCCCTGGGACAGGGTATATCCGGCCCGGTGGCTACACCTTT	CASSPGTGYIRPGGYTF
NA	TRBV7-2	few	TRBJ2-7	TGTGCCAGCAGCCCCCTACTCGGAGCAGGCTACGAGCAGTACTTC	CASSPLLGAGYEQYF
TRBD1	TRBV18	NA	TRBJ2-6	TGTGCCAGCCCCGACAGGGACTCTGGGGCCAACGTCCTGACTTTC	CASPDRDSGANVLTF
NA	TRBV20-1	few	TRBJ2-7	TGCAGTGCTAGAGTTGACAGCTACGAGCAGTACTTC	CSARVDSYEQYF
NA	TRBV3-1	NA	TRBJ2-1	TGTGCCAGCAGCCCTCTCGACAGGCTCTACAATGAGCAGTTCTTC	CASSPLDRLYNEQFF